The subject of this entry is one TCR beta chain. The data belong to a study of blood T cell repertoires in COVID-19. Background on the study: Samples representing acute and convalescent COVID-19 were sourced from the United States, Italy and Spain. T cells, B-cell-depleted T cells, or PBMCs provided the cDNA or gDNA that served as material.

Original handling: Amplification from reference gene primers served as the basis for estimated nucleated cell counts. Libraries were prepared by immunoSEQ multiplex PCR; TCRdb keeps only in-frame clonotypes and omits some of them. D and trimming come from the DNA, and the V and J calls and clone size come from that table. The sample consists of a few hundred thousand clones, approximately 81% of them appearing once. The V end lost 4 bases, the J end lost 5 bases, and 14 bases lay between the germline ends. The CDR3 consists of 14 residues. Germline lookup yields CDR1 LNHDA and CDR2 SQIVND (reference sequence).

This chain joins TRBV19 and TRBJ2-5, with D hard to call. This TCR was sampled from a woman between 18 and 29 years old with acute or convalescent COVID-19. Sequenced sample: peripheral blood. DNA of the CDR3: TGTGCCAGTAGTACCCCCGGCGGCTCGGAGACCCAGTACTTC. Amino acid sequence: CASSTPGGSETQYF.